These T cell receptor beta chains were read from a single sample in a study of blood T cell repertoires in COVID-19. TCRdb's copy holds only in-frame clones and misses some; the assay was immunoSEQ multiplex PCR. Here the sample spans about 72,000 clones, around 84% being singletons. The sequenced sample consisted of peripheral blood. The receptor source for this set is a man between 70 and 80 years old with active or convalescent COVID-19. Both conserved end residues are part of each CDR3. Each record gives: J gene, clone size, D gene, V gene, CDR3 protein, CDR3 DNA. D genes are given only for firm matches. Where a row states a size, it is once, few, many or the class of an expanded clone; other rows omit it.

j_call: TRBJ2-2
clone_size: few
d_call: -
v_call: TRBV6-2/TRBV6-3
cdr3_aa: CASSYGGMIGELFF
cdr3_nt: TGTGCCAGCAGTTACGGGGGCATGATCGGGGAGCTGTTTTTT

j_call: TRBJ2-1
clone_size: -
d_call: -
v_call: TRBV6-5
cdr3_aa: CASSYSIDSLTFQFF
cdr3_nt: TGTGCCAGCAGTTACTCGATAGACTCCCTCACTTTCCAGTTCTTC

j_call: TRBJ2-2
clone_size: -
d_call: TRBD1
v_call: TRBV7-2
cdr3_aa: CASSPTRTGVGELFF
cdr3_nt: TGTGCCAGCAGCCCAACACGGACAGGGGTCGGGGAGCTGTTTTTT

j_call: TRBJ1-3
clone_size: -
d_call: -
v_call: TRBV6-6
cdr3_aa: CASSLAGRMGNTIYF
cdr3_nt: TGTGCCAGCAGTTTGGCAGGGCGGATGGGAAACACCATATATTTT

j_call: TRBJ2-1
clone_size: -
d_call: -
v_call: TRBV6-2/TRBV6-3
cdr3_aa: CASSPNYREQFF
cdr3_nt: TGTGCCAGCAGCCCTAACTACCGTGAGCAGTTCTTC

j_call: TRBJ2-7
clone_size: -
d_call: TRBD2
v_call: TRBV3-1/TRBV3-2
cdr3_aa: CASSQGVAGGLYEQYF
cdr3_nt: TGTGCCAGCAGCCAAGGGGTAGCGGGAGGGTTGTACGAGCAGTACTTC

j_call: TRBJ2-7
clone_size: -
d_call: TRBD1
v_call: TRBV7-2
cdr3_aa: CASSYYRDRGSYEQYF
cdr3_nt: TGTGCCAGCAGCTATTATCGGGACAGGGGGTCCTACGAGCAGTACTTC

j_call: TRBJ2-1
clone_size: -
d_call: -
v_call: TRBV6-5
cdr3_aa: CASMLNIYNEQFF
cdr3_nt: TGTGCCAGCATGTTAAACATCTACAATGAGCAGTTCTTC

j_call: TRBJ1-5
clone_size: -
d_call: -
v_call: TRBV5-1
cdr3_aa: CASSLGQSSNQPQHF
cdr3_nt: TGCGCCAGCAGCTTGGGACAGTCTAGCAATCAGCCCCAGCATTTT

j_call: TRBJ1-2
clone_size: -
d_call: -
v_call: TRBV19
cdr3_aa: CASSISSLGYGYTF
cdr3_nt: TGTGCCAGTAGTATCTCATCACTAGGCTATGGCTACACCTTC

j_call: TRBJ2-7
clone_size: -
d_call: -
v_call: TRBV7-2
cdr3_aa: CASSEFGTYEQYF
cdr3_nt: TGTGCCAGCAGCGAGTTTGGTACCTACGAGCAGTACTTC

j_call: TRBJ2-7
clone_size: -
d_call: -
v_call: TRBV18
cdr3_aa: CASSPTPGYAGEQYF
cdr3_nt: TGTGCCAGCTCACCTACACCGGGGTACGCGGGGGAGCAGTACTTC

j_call: TRBJ2-7
clone_size: -
d_call: TRBD2
v_call: TRBV7-2
cdr3_aa: CASSLVVVASGSYEQYF
cdr3_nt: TGTGCCAGCAGCTTAGTGGTTGTGGCTAGCGGGAGTTACGAGCAGTACTTC

j_call: TRBJ2-1
clone_size: few
d_call: TRBD2
v_call: TRBV13
cdr3_aa: CASSPGLNTMREQFF
cdr3_nt: TGTGCCAGCAGCCCGGGACTAAATACAATGAGGGAGCAGTTCTTC

j_call: TRBJ2-7
clone_size: few
d_call: TRBD1
v_call: TRBV5-1
cdr3_aa: CASSYGQGAYEQYF
cdr3_nt: TGCGCCAGCAGTTATGGACAGGGGGCCTACGAGCAGTACTTC

j_call: TRBJ1-2
clone_size: once
d_call: TRBD1
v_call: TRBV3-1/TRBV3-2
cdr3_aa: CASSYGQGGGYTF
cdr3_nt: TGTGCCAGCAGTTACGGACAGGGTGGCGGCTACACCTTC

j_call: TRBJ2-7
clone_size: -
d_call: -
v_call: TRBV6-1
cdr3_aa: CASSESAGTENF
cdr3_nt: TGTGCCAGCAGTGAATCGGCGGGGACGGAGAACTTC

j_call: TRBJ2-5
clone_size: -
d_call: TRBD2
v_call: TRBV5-1
cdr3_aa: CASSLEASGQETQYF
cdr3_nt: TGCGCCAGCAGCTTGGAGGCTAGCGGCCAAGAGACCCAGTACTTC

j_call: TRBJ2-7
clone_size: -
d_call: -
v_call: TRBV6-5
cdr3_aa: CASSYLGAYEQYF
cdr3_nt: TGTGCCAGCAGTTACCTGGGCGCGTACGAGCAGTACTTC

j_call: TRBJ1-1
clone_size: -
d_call: -
v_call: TRBV7-2
cdr3_aa: CASSLGWGGLNTEAFF
cdr3_nt: TGTGCCAGCAGCTTAGGGTGGGGCGGCCTGAACACTGAAGCTTTCTTT

j_call: TRBJ1-5
clone_size: once
d_call: -
v_call: TRBV9
cdr3_aa: CASSVSWGDQPQHF
cdr3_nt: TGTGCCAGCAGCGTAAGCTGGGGCGATCAGCCCCAGCATTTT

j_call: TRBJ2-7
clone_size: -
d_call: -
v_call: TRBV10-2
cdr3_aa: CASSSSSYEQYF
cdr3_nt: TGCGCCAGCAGTTCTAGCTCCTACGAGCAGTACTTC

j_call: TRBJ1-3
clone_size: -
d_call: -
v_call: TRBV12-3/TRBV12-4
cdr3_aa: CASLMSSGNTIYF
cdr3_nt: TGTGCCAGCCTTATGAGCTCTGGAAACACCATATATTTT

j_call: TRBJ2-2
clone_size: -
d_call: -
v_call: TRBV12-3/TRBV12-4
cdr3_aa: CAGRRAGAGELFF
cdr3_nt: TGTGCCGGACGGAGGGCCGGGGCCGGGGAGCTGTTTTTT

j_call: TRBJ2-5
clone_size: -
d_call: -
v_call: TRBV25-1
cdr3_aa: CASSQQTFQETQYF
cdr3_nt: TGTGCCAGCAGTCAACAGACGTTCCAAGAGACCCAGTACTTC

j_call: TRBJ2-5
clone_size: -
d_call: TRBD2
v_call: TRBV20-1
cdr3_aa: CSASEREGGLETQYF
cdr3_nt: TGCAGTGCTAGTGAGCGGGAAGGAGGTCTAGAGACCCAGTACTTC

j_call: TRBJ2-2
clone_size: -
d_call: -
v_call: TRBV5-1
cdr3_aa: CASSLGGSNTGELFF
cdr3_nt: TGCGCCAGCAGCTTGGGAGGTTCGAACACCGGGGAGCTGTTTTTT

j_call: TRBJ2-3
clone_size: -
d_call: TRBD2
v_call: TRBV24-1
cdr3_aa: CATSDLTAGGSDTQYF
cdr3_nt: TGTGCCACCAGTGATTTGACAGCGGGAGGGTCAGATACGCAGTATTTT

j_call: TRBJ2-3
clone_size: -
d_call: -
v_call: TRBV2
cdr3_aa: CASSGTGTTNTQYF
cdr3_nt: TGTGCCAGCAGTGGGACGGGAACCACCAATACGCAGTATTTT

j_call: TRBJ2-3
clone_size: few
d_call: -
v_call: TRBV30
cdr3_aa: CAYRRAGDTQYF
cdr3_nt: TGTGCTTACCGCCGCGCCGGAGATACGCAGTATTTT

j_call: TRBJ2-1
clone_size: -
d_call: -
v_call: TRBV12-3/TRBV12-4
cdr3_aa: CASSFSGGEQFF
cdr3_nt: TGTGCCAGCAGTTTCTCCGGTGGTGAGCAGTTCTTC

j_call: TRBJ1-3
clone_size: -
d_call: -
v_call: TRBV21-1
cdr3_aa: CARGSRGYGNTIYF
cdr3_nt: TGTGCCAGGGGGTCCAGGGGGTATGGAAACACCATATATTTT

j_call: TRBJ1-3
clone_size: once
d_call: TRBD1
v_call: TRBV5-1
cdr3_aa: CASRQTGSGNTIYF
cdr3_nt: TGCGCCAGCAGACAGACAGGGTCTGGAAACACCATATATTTT

j_call: TRBJ2-7
clone_size: -
d_call: TRBD1
v_call: TRBV5-4
cdr3_aa: CASSAQQGAKVYEQYF
cdr3_nt: TGTGCCAGCAGCGCGCAACAGGGGGCGAAAGTCTACGAGCAGTACTTC

j_call: TRBJ2-3
clone_size: -
d_call: TRBD2
v_call: TRBV5-1
cdr3_aa: CASATGGRAWDTQYF
cdr3_nt: TGCGCCAGCGCCACCGGCGGGAGGGCCTGGGATACGCAGTATTTT

j_call: TRBJ1-1
clone_size: -
d_call: -
v_call: TRBV11-3
cdr3_aa: CASSLGAGSSAEAFF
cdr3_nt: TGTGCCAGCAGCTTAGGGGCTGGCTCGTCGGCTGAAGCTTTCTTT

j_call: TRBJ1-1
clone_size: -
d_call: TRBD1
v_call: TRBV30
cdr3_aa: CAWRGQGASEAFF
cdr3_nt: TGTGCCTGGAGAGGACAGGGGGCGTCTGAAGCTTTCTTT

j_call: TRBJ1-5
clone_size: -
d_call: -
v_call: TRBV4-1
cdr3_aa: CASSQGLSEHQPQHF
cdr3_nt: TGCGCCAGCAGCCAGGGACTCTCCGAGCACCAGCCCCAGCATTTT

j_call: TRBJ1-3
clone_size: once
d_call: -
v_call: TRBV6-1
cdr3_aa: CASSEVGRPGNTIYF
cdr3_nt: TGTGCCAGCAGTGAAGTGGGCAGACCTGGAAACACCATATATTTT

j_call: TRBJ1-1
clone_size: -
d_call: TRBD1
v_call: TRBV29-1
cdr3_aa: CSVGGTGTEAFF
cdr3_nt: TGCAGCGTTGGGGGGACAGGGACTGAAGCTTTCTTT

j_call: TRBJ1-5
clone_size: -
d_call: -
v_call: TRBV19
cdr3_aa: CASSLIGGNQPQHF
cdr3_nt: TGTGCCAGTAGTCTCATAGGAGGGAATCAGCCCCAGCATTTT

j_call: TRBJ2-3
clone_size: -
d_call: TRBD1
v_call: TRBV28
cdr3_aa: CASSWTGVADTQYF
cdr3_nt: TGTGCCAGCAGTTGGACAGGGGTGGCAGATACGCAGTATTTT

j_call: TRBJ1-1
clone_size: many
d_call: -
v_call: TRBV7-8
cdr3_aa: CASSLGSGAEAFF
cdr3_nt: TGTGCCAGCAGCCTGGGGTCGGGGGCTGAAGCTTTCTTT

j_call: TRBJ1-2
clone_size: -
d_call: -
v_call: TRBV28
cdr3_aa: CASSSSGAASYGYTF
cdr3_nt: TGTGCCAGCAGTTCGTCAGGGGCCGCGAGCTATGGCTACACCTTC

j_call: TRBJ2-7
clone_size: many
d_call: -
v_call: TRBV27
cdr3_aa: CASMAGASYEQYF
cdr3_nt: TGTGCCAGCATGGCGGGGGCCTCCTACGAGCAGTACTTC

j_call: TRBJ1-2
clone_size: -
d_call: -
v_call: TRBV4-2
cdr3_aa: CASSQDQGGGTYGYTF
cdr3_nt: TGTGCCAGCAGCCAAGATCAAGGTGGAGGGACCTATGGCTACACCTTC

j_call: TRBJ1-6
clone_size: -
d_call: TRBD1
v_call: TRBV2
cdr3_aa: CASRRTGLNNSPLHF
cdr3_nt: TGTGCCAGCAGACGGACAGGGCTAAATAATTCACCCCTCCACTTT

j_call: TRBJ1-5
clone_size: -
d_call: TRBD1
v_call: TRBV6-5
cdr3_aa: CATIRQGDQPQHF
cdr3_nt: TGTGCCACCATCCGACAGGGTGATCAGCCCCAGCATTTT